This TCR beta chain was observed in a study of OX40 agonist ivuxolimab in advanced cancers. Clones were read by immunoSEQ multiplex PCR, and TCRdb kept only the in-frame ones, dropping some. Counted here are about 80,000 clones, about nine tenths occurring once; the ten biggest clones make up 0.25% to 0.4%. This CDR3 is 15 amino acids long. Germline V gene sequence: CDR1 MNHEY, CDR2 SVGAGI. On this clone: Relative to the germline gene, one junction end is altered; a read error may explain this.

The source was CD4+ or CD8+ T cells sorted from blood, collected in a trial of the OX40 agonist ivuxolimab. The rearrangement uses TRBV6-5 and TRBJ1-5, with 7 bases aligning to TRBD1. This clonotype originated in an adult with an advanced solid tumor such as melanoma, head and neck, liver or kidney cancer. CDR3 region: CASSYNRGSSQPQHF. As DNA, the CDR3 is TGTGCCAGCAGTTACAACAGGGGAAGCAGTCAGCCCCAGCATTTT.